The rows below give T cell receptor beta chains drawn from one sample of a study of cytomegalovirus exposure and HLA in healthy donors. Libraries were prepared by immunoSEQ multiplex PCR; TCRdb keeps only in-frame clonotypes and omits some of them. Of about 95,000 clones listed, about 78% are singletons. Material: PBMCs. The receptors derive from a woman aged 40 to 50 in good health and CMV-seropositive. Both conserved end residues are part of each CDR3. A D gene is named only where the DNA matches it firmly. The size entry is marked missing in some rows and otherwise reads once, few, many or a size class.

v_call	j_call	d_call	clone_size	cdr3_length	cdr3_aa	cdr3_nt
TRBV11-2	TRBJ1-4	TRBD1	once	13	CASPEGAREKLFF	TGTGCCAGCCCGGAGGGGGCGCGAGAAAAACTGTTTTTT
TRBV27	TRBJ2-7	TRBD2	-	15	CASSMGLAGLYEQYF	TGTGCCAGCAGTATGGGACTAGCGGGATTATACGAGCAGTACTTC
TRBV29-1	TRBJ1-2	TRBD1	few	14	CSVLSGQGNYGYTF	TGCAGCGTTTTGTCCGGACAGGGGAACTATGGCTACACCTTC
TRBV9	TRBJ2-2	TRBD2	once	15	CASSVDGGVTGELFF	TGTGCCAGCAGCGTAGACGGGGGGGTCACCGGGGAGCTGTTTTTT
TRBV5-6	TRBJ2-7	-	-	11	CASSYYNEQYF	TGTGCCAGCAGCTACTACAACGAGCAGTACTTC
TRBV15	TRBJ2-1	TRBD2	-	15	CATSTRLAFDNEQFF	TGTGCCACCAGCACCCGACTAGCTTTCGACAATGAGCAGTTCTTC
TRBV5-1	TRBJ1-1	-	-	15	CASSLWQGTNTEAFF	TGCGCCAGCAGCTTGTGGCAGGGAACGAACACTGAAGCTTTCTTT
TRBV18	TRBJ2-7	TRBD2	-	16	CASSLEGASGIYEQYF	TGTGCCAGCTCACTGGAAGGGGCTAGCGGGATCTACGAGCAGTACTTC
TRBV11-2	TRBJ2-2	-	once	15	CASSTLQGNTGELFF	TGTGCCAGCAGCACCTTACAGGGGAACACCGGGGAGCTGTTTTTT
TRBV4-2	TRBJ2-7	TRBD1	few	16	CASSQDPGDRVYEQYF	TGTGCCAGCAGCCAAGATCCAGGGGACAGGGTCTACGAGCAGTACTTC
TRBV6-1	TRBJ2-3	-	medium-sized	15	CASEAGSIGADTQYF	TGTGCCAGCGAGGCAGGGTCTATTGGAGCAGATACGCAGTATTTT
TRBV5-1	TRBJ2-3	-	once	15	CASSLVWGGTDTQYF	TGCGCCAGCAGCTTGGTCTGGGGCGGCACAGATACGCAGTATTTT
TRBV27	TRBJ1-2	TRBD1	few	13	CASSQTGGYGYTF	TGTGCCAGCAGTCAGACAGGGGGTTATGGCTACACCTTC
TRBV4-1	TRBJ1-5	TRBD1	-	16	CASSQAPDRAGQPQHF	TGCGCCAGCAGCCAAGCCCCCGACAGGGCCGGGCAGCCCCAGCATTTT
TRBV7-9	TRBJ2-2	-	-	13	CASSFEFAGELFF	TGTGCCAGCAGCTTCGAGTTCGCCGGGGAGCTGTTTTTT
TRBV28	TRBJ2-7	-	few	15	CASSLLVQGSYEQYF	TGTGCCAGCAGTTTATTGGTGCAGGGTTCCTACGAGCAGTACTTC
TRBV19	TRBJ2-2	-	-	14	CASSYHADTGELFF	TGTGCCAGTAGTTACCACGCAGACACCGGGGAGCTGTTTTTT
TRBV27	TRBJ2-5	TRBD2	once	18	CASSSLPVGLAGVKTQYF	TGTGCCAGCAGTTCTCTCCCCGTTGGACTAGCGGGAGTCAAGACCCAGTACTTC
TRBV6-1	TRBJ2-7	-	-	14	CASSRTPSGYEQYF	TGTGCCAGCAGCCGGACTCCGTCCGGGTACGAGCAGTACTTC
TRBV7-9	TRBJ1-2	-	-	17	CASSTRGGLRSYYGYTF	TGTGCCAGCAGCACCCGAGGGGGATTACGGAGTTACTATGGCTACACCTTC
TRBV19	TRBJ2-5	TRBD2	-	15	CASMRVTSGEETQYF	TGTGCCAGTATGAGGGTCACTAGCGGGGAAGAGACCCAGTACTTC
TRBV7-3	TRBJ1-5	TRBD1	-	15	CASSFHNRGRQPQHF	TGTGCCAGCAGCTTTCACAACAGGGGGAGGCAGCCCCAGCATTTT
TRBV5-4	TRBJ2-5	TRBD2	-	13	CASKLAGMETQYF	TGTGCCAGCAAACTAGCGGGAATGGAGACCCAGTACTTC
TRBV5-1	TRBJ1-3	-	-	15	CASSLDRPSGNTIYF	TGCGCCAGCAGCTTGGACAGACCCTCTGGAAACACCATATATTTT
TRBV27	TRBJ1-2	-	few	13	CASRQQGYYGYTF	TGTGCCAGCAGACAACAGGGATACTATGGCTACACCTTC
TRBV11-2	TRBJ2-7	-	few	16	CASSLDPGPSSYEQYF	TGTGCCAGCAGCTTAGATCCGGGTCCTAGCTCCTACGAGCAGTACTTC
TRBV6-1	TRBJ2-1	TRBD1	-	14	CASSYQGVHNEQFF	TGTGCCAGCAGTTATCAGGGGGTGCACAATGAGCAGTTCTTC
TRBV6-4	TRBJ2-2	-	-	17	CASSVGLGTLDTGELFF	TGTGCCAGCAGTGTAGGCCTCGGGACTCTCGACACCGGGGAGCTGTTTTTT
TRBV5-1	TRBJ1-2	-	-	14	CASSLVVGNYGYTF	TGCGCCAGCAGCTTGGTCGTCGGGAACTATGGCTACACCTTC
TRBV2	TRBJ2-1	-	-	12	CASSELADEQFF	TGTGCCAGCAGTGAATTAGCAGATGAGCAGTTCTTC
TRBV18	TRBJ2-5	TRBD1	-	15	CASSPSGQTEETQYF	TGTGCCAGCTCACCATCGGGACAGACCGAAGAGACCCAGTACTTC
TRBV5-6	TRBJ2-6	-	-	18	CASSLESAAWGGANVLTF	TGTGCCAGCAGCTTGGAGTCAGCGGCCTGGGGTGGGGCCAACGTCCTGACTTTC
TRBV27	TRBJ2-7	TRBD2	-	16	CASSLSRLAGAYEQYF	TGTGCCAGCAGTTTATCCAGACTAGCGGGGGCCTACGAGCAGTACTTC
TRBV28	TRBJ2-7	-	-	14	CASSIGGGGDEQYF	TGTGCCAGCAGTATTGGGGGGGGCGGGGACGAGCAGTACTTC
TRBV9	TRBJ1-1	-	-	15	CASSSRLGGGTEAFF	TGTGCCAGCAGCTCCCGGCTCGGAGGTGGCACTGAAGCTTTCTTT
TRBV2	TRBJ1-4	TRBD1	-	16	CASRRTGGLSNEKLFF	TGTGCCAGCAGGCGGACAGGGGGCCTTTCTAATGAAAAACTGTTTTTT
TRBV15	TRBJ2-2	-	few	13	CATSRAKTGELFF	TGTGCCACCAGCAGAGCCAAAACCGGGGAGCTGTTTTTT
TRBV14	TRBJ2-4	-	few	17	CASSQDRGTGTKNIQYF	TGTGCCAGCAGCCAAGATCGGGGTACAGGGACCAAAAACATTCAGTACTTC
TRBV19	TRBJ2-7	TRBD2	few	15	CASSMGTSGSYEQYF	TGTGCCAGTAGTATGGGGACTAGCGGGAGCTACGAGCAGTACTTC
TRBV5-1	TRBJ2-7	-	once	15	CASSWERSKTYEQYF	TGCGCCAGCAGCTGGGAGAGGTCGAAGACCTACGAGCAGTACTTC
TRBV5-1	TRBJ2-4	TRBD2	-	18	CASSLVSGRAEAKNIQYF	TGCGCCAGCAGCTTGGTTAGCGGGAGGGCCGAGGCCAAAAACATTCAGTACTTC
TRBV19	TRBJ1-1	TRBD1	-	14	CASSISQGASEAFF	TGTGCCAGTAGTATCAGTCAGGGGGCGAGTGAAGCTTTCTTT
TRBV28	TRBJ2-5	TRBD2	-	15	CASRGLAAVQETQYF	TGTGCCAGCAGGGGACTAGCGGCCGTCCAAGAGACCCAGTACTTC
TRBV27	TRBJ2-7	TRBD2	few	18	CASSLGLAGGPRGREQYF	TGTGCCAGCAGTCTGGGACTAGCGGGAGGGCCTAGGGGGCGCGAGCAGTACTTC
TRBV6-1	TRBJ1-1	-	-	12	CASRETDRTAFF	TGTGCCAGCAGGGAAACTGACAGGACAGCTTTCTTT
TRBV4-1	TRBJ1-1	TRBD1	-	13	CASSQGVGTEAFF	TGCGCCAGCAGTCAGGGGGTGGGCACTGAAGCTTTCTTT